Below are 21 T cell receptor beta chains sequenced from a single sample in a study of shared clonotypes between healthy human individuals. Only in-frame clones appear in the TCRdb table, and some are missing; sequencing was by immunoSEQ multiplex PCR. The sample includes under 850,000 clones, 72% of them seen just once. The specimen was memory CD4+ T cells sorted from blood. As to subset: CD45RA-negative fraction. The receptors were gathered from a woman in her twenties or thirties in good health.

A few counts support this clone. This chain links TRBV2 with TRBJ1-5; D may be TRBD1 (6 bases). The CDR3 is 14 residues long. Germline V gene data show CDR1 as SNHLY and CDR2 as FYNNEI. The V end lost 6 bases, the J end lost 5 bases, and 14 bases lay between the germline ends. CDR3 residues: CASRAGVGDQPQHF. The CDR3 bases are TGTGCCAGCAGGGCAGGGGTGGGGGATCAGCCCCAGCATTTT.

For this clone: At the DNA level, this CDR3 is encoded by other sequences in the same sample as well. The chain links TRBV12-5 to TRBJ1-5; D gene unclear. Germline V gene lookup returns CDR1 LGHNT and CDR2 FRNRAP. Between the trimmed V and J ends, which lost 1 base and 9 bases, there was a span of 7 bases. The CDR3 length is 12 residues. The CDR3 here is CASGLGGGPQHF. CDR3 DNA sequence: TGTGCTAGTGGTTTGGGAGGAGGGCCCCAGCATTTT.

This clone was observed once. This chain connects TRBV7-3 to TRBJ1-1, with D unclear. The CDR3 loop spans 13 amino acids. CDR1 is SGHTA and CDR2 is FQGTGA in the germline V gene. Trimming removed 5 bases from V and 7 bases from J, with 14 bases in between. In nucleotides, the CDR3 is TGTGCCAGCAGCCCCGCCGCCGGCCTTGAAGCTTTCTTT. This sequence encodes CASSPAAGLEAFF.

This clone was seen only a few times. V and J are TRBV5-1 and TRBJ2-1, with 7 nucleotides matching TRBD2. The germline CDR1 and CDR2 sequences are SGHRS and YFSETQ. This CDR3 has 17 amino acids. V shed 2 bases, J shed 6 bases, and the junction held 14 bases outside the gene matches. CDR3 DNA sequence: TGCGCCAGCAGCTTTGGCCTTCGGCGGGAGTTAGCCAATGAGCAGTTCTTC. Translation gives CASSFGLRRELANEQFF.

There are many counts of this clone. In nucleotides, the CDR3 is TGTGCCAGCAGTGGAGGTGGGGCTAGCTCCTACAATGAGCAGTTCTTC. As protein: CASSGGGASSYNEQFF. The genes are TRBV25-1 and TRBJ2-1, with D perhaps TRBD1 (5 bases). The V and J ends lost 4 bases and 0 bases respectively, with 13 bases between them. Per germline, CDR1 MGHDK and CDR2 SYGVNS. The CDR3 loop spans 16 amino acids.

The V call is TRBV7-9, the J call TRBJ2-3, with D perhaps matching TRBD2 (7 bases). The germline CDR1 and CDR2 sequences are SEHNR and FQNEAQ (reference sequence). Trimming shortened V by 0 bases and J by 2 bases, and 21 bases separated the two germline ends. The length of the CDR3 is 19 residues. CDR3 sequence (DNA): TGTGCCAGCAGCTTAGCGGGGGGGCTAGCTCAGAGCAACACAGATACGCAGTATTTT. Protein sequence: CASSLAGGLAQSNTDTQYF.

The gene calls are TRBV29-1 and TRBJ2-3, with D possibly being TRBD1 or TRBD2 (5 bases each). This CDR3 comprises 12 residues. Deletions cut 6 bases from V and 4 bases from J, with 11 bases between. From germline, CDR1 is SQVTM and CDR2 ANQGSEA. The CDR3: CSVRSGPDTQYF. CDR3 DNA sequence: TGCAGCGTGCGCTCGGGGCCAGATACGCAGTATTTT.

The chain couples TRBV5-4 to TRBJ2-3; no definite D call. The V end lost 4 bases, the J end lost 4 bases, and 7 bases lay between the germline ends. Germline V gene lookup returns CDR1 SGHNT and CDR2 YYREEE (reference sequence). The CDR3 runs 12 residues. The CDR3 DNA follows: TGTGCCAGCAGCCCCCTTTCAGATACGCAGTATTTT. Its translation is CASSPLSDTQYF.

This clone was recorded a few times. The CDR3 reads CASRPPTAEAFF. DNA of the CDR3: TGTGCAAGTCGGCCCCCGACCGCTGAAGCTTTCTTT. This rearrangement joins TRBV12-2 to TRBJ1-1. TRBV12-2 has pseudogene status. The CDR3 is 12 amino acids.

This clone was seen just once. A much larger clone differs by one base, so this may be a read error. This chain uses TRBV5-4 with TRBJ2-5; D may be TRBD2 (6 bases). The germline V gene has CDR1 SGHNT and CDR2 YYREEE (reference sequence). The CDR3 spans 17 residues. Trimming cost V 4 bases and J 5 bases, with 24 bases left between them. The CDR3 sequence is CASSQDRARASVETQYF. The DNA for the CDR3 is TGTGCCAGCAGCCAAGATAGGGCTCGGGCTAGCGTGGAGACCCAGTACTTC.

A remark on this clone: This specimen includes other DNA sequences encoding the same CDR3. This chain links TRBV5-4 with TRBJ1-1, with 9 bases identical to TRBD1. CDR1 and CDR2 (germline): SGHNT, YYREEE (reference sequence). Unmatched junction bases numbered 9, after V lost 4 bases and J lost 11 bases. The CDR3 contains 13 residues. CDR3: CASSATGQGVAFF. The DNA for the CDR3 is TGTGCCAGCAGCGCAACGGGACAGGGAGTTGCTTTCTTT.

The chain has TRBV5-6 and TRBJ2-1, with 15 bases fitting TRBD2. CDR1 is SGHDT and CDR2 is YYEEEE in the germline V gene. This CDR3 is built from 18 residues. V gave up 3 bases and J gave up 2 bases; unmatched junction bases: 6. The CDR3 DNA follows: TGTGCCAGCAGCTCCCGGACTAGCGGGAGGGCCGCCTACAATGAGCAGTTCTTC. Translating it yields CASSSRTSGRAAYNEQFF.

This clone was seen a single time. The chain recombines TRBV5-4 with TRBJ1-1, with D possibly being TRBD1 (5 bases). The V and J ends lost 0 bases and 4 bases respectively, with 10 bases between them. Germline-derived CDR1 and CDR2 are SGHNT and YYREEE (reference sequence). This CDR3 comprises 14 residues. The CDR3 reads CASSLVQGSTEAFF. CDR3 nucleotide sequence: TGTGCCAGCAGCTTGGTTCAGGGAAGCACTGAAGCTTTCTTT.

V is TRBV5-1 and J is TRBJ2-4; D is perhaps TRBD2 (6 bases). Trimming removed 4 bases at V and 6 bases at J, with 14 bases between. Germline V lookup: CDR1 SGHRS, CDR2 YFSETQ. The CDR3 extends over 14 amino acids. This CDR3 reads CASSEGTALNIQYF. The CDR3, as DNA: TGCGCCAGCAGCGAAGGGACTGCATTAAACATTCAGTACTTC.

V gene TRBV19 combines with J gene TRBJ1-1, with a tentative D call TRBD1 (6 bases). V lost 7 bases, J lost 1 base, and 13 bases lay in between. This CDR3 spans 14 amino acids. Germline CDR1 LNHDA, CDR2 SQIVND (reference sequence). CDR3 sequence reads: CASTRQDRNTEAFF. CDR3 DNA: TGTGCCAGTACTAGACAGGACAGGAACACTGAAGCTTTCTTT.

This clone was seen a single time. The chain has TRBV19 and TRBJ2-3; D uncertain. The V end lost 3 bases, the J end lost 2 bases, and 18 bases lay between the germline ends. This CDR3 has 17 amino acids. Germline V CDR1 and CDR2: LNHDA, SQIVND (reference sequence). CDR3 amino acids: CASSIVGSAHDTDTQYF. Here the CDR3 DNA reads TGTGCCAGTAGTATCGTCGGCTCAGCCCATGACACAGATACGCAGTATTTT.

This chain uses TRBV13 with TRBJ2-7; 11 bases are a match to TRBD2. Trimming removed 6 bases from V and 9 bases from J; junction bases left unmatched: 10. CDR3 length: 14 residues. Germline V gene data show CDR1 as PRHDT and CDR2 as FYEKMQ (reference sequence). For the CDR3, the DNA is TGTGCCAGCAGACCCGCTAGCGGGAGGCTGGTGCAGTACTTC. Its translation: CASRPASGRLVQYF.

This clone was seen more than once but under ten times. The V gene is TRBV11-3, the J gene TRBJ2-1; TRBD2 matches 8 bases. Germline assignment: CDR1 SGHNT and CDR2 YENEEA. CDR3 size: 16 residues. V dropped 0 bases and J dropped 6; count of bases not matched to a gene: 7. The CDR3 here is CASSLDSGMETNEQFF. CDR3 bases: TGTGCCAGCAGCTTAGATAGCGGGATGGAAACCAATGAGCAGTTCTTC.

The chain employs TRBV18 and TRBJ2-7; TRBD1 aligns across 9 bases. Germline V gene data show CDR1 as KGHSH and CDR2 as LQKENI. The junction had 6 bases not matched to a gene; V was cut back by 6 bases and J by 3 bases. The CDR3 consists of 14 residues. The CDR3 loop is CASSQDRGFYEQYF. Here the CDR3 DNA reads TGTGCCAGCTCTCAGGACAGGGGTTTCTACGAGCAGTACTTC. The full variable domain, rest sourced from reference TRBV18 and TRBJ2-7, is NAGVMQNPRHLVRRRGQEARLRCSPMKGHSHVYWYRQLPEEGLKFMVYLQKENIIDESGMPKERFSAEFPKEGPSILRIQQVVRGDSAAYFCASSQDRGFYEQYFGPGTRLTVT.

For this clone: The identical CDR3 is also encoded by other nucleotide sequences in the sample. CDR3 sequence: CASSPGTVGNTIYF. In DNA, the CDR3 is TGCGCCAGCAGCCCCGGGACGGTTGGAAACACCATATATTTT. The chain carries TRBV5-1 and TRBJ1-3; maybe TRBD1 (5 bases). CDR3 size: 14 residues. V lost 4 bases and J lost 3, with 11 bases in between. The germline V gene has CDR1 SGHRS and CDR2 YFSETQ.

This clone has just one count. The chain carries TRBV18 and TRBJ1-3; possible D gene TRBD1, 6 bases. V shed 2 bases and J shed 2 bases, with 16 bases lying between them. Germline CDR1 reads KGHSH; CDR2 reads LQKENI. The CDR3 length is 17 residues. The CDR3 sequence: CASSPIRGGATGNTIYF. DNA for the CDR3: TGTGCCAGCTCACCAATAAGAGGGGGTGCAACTGGAAACACCATATATTTT.